The source of this T cell receptor beta chain is a study of blood T cell repertoires in COVID-19. At the level of the study: Acute-phase and convalescent COVID-19 samples originated in the United States, Italy and Spain. Sources were T cells, B-cell-depleted T cells, or PBMCs; the material itself was cDNA or gDNA.

The CDR3 extends over 13 amino acids. The germline V gene has CDR1 SGHTA and CDR2 FQGNSA. V was pared by 1 base and J by 6 bases, with 10 bases between. As originally analysed: Estimation of nucleated cell counts was performed using reference gene primer amplification. Clones were sequenced by immunoSEQ multiplex PCR, and TCRdb holds only the in-frame ones, with some missing. V, J and clone size derive from that table, while D and trimming were established from the DNA sequence. Of approximately 210,000 clones listed, 70% to 90% are singletons. The clonotype was recovered from a woman aged 40 to 55 with acute or convalescent COVID-19. The chain is built from TRBV7-2 and TRBJ2-7; tentative D call: TRBD2 (5 bases). The sequencing input was peripheral blood. The CDR3 region is CASSLVTSGEQYV. CDR3 nucleotides: TGTGCCAGCAGCTTAGTAACTAGTGGCGAGCAGTACGTC.